The 25 T cell receptor beta chains below all came from one sample that was sequenced in a study of OX40 agonist ivuxolimab in advanced cancers. The protocol was immunoSEQ multiplex PCR, while the TCRdb copy is restricted to in-frame clones and leaves out a portion. The sample lists fewer than 100,000 clones; roughly 88% were seen once. The sample here was CD4+ or CD8+ T cells sorted from blood, taken in a trial of the OX40 agonist ivuxolimab. These receptors were obtained from an adult with an advanced solid tumor such as melanoma, head and neck, liver or kidney cancer.

V is TRBV28 and J is TRBJ1-5; D unclear. Trimming took 7 bases from V and 1 from J, leaving 11 bases between them. The CDR3 is 14 amino acids. Germline CDR1 and CDR2: MDHEN and SYDVKM. The CDR3 sequence is CASTPHRSNQPQHF. CDR3 nucleotides: TGTGCCAGCACTCCCCACAGAAGCAATCAGCCCCAGCATTTT.

This clone came up a few times. The J gene is TRBJ2-1, the V gene TRBV7-2, with D perhaps TRBD1 or TRBD2 (5 bases each). From germline, CDR1 is SGHTA and CDR2 FQGNSA. The CDR3 runs 15 residues. The V end lost 3 bases, the J end lost 4 bases, and 13 bases lay between the germline ends. The CDR3, as DNA: TGTGCCAGCAGCTTCTCCCAGGGAGCGTACAATGAGCAGTTCTTC. The encoded protein is CASSFSQGAYNEQFF.

J is TRBJ2-3 and V is TRBV7-2; a possible D gene is TRBD1 (5 bases). This CDR3 comprises 15 residues. V was shortened by 4 bases and J by 1 base, with 12 bases between the two germline ends. The V gene's germline CDR1 is SGHTA and CDR2 FQGNSA. The DNA of the CDR3 is TGTGCCAGCAGCTCAGGGCCCCGCGGCACAGATACGCAGTATTTT. Amino acid sequence: CASSSGPRGTDTQYF.

The V gene is TRBV10-2, the J gene TRBJ1-4; 8 nucleotides line up with TRBD1. Germline V CDR1 and CDR2: WSHSY, SAAADI. V lost 5 bases and J lost 15; bases outside the gene matches: 11. The CDR3 is 13 amino acids. CDR3 coding DNA: TGCGCCAGCAGTCAGGGACAGGCCGTTGGGGTGTTTTTT. Its translation: CASSQGQAVGVFF.

V and J are TRBV7-3 and TRBJ2-3; perhaps TRBD1 as D (7 bases). Germline CDR1 SGHTA, CDR2 FQGTGA. The ends were cut back, 4 bases at V and 5 bases at J, with 19 bases in the middle. CDR3 length equals 16 residues. The CDR3 reads CASSSHSGGNGDTQYF. In nucleotides, the CDR3 is TGTGCCAGCAGCTCCCACTCAGGGGGGAATGGAGATACGCAGTATTTT.

The chain couples TRBV28 to TRBJ1-2; D not certain. The CDR3 has 14 residues. Looked up from germline, CDR1 is MDHEN and CDR2 is SYDVKM. The ends were cut back, 8 bases at V and 4 bases at J, with 17 bases in the middle. DNA of the CDR3: TGTGCCAGCCAAACGCAGGAGCCCTTCTATGGCTACACCTTC. Translation gives CASQTQEPFYGYTF.

The CDR3 DNA is TGTGCCAGCAGTTACGGAGGTCAGACCGGGGAGCTGTTTTTT. It translates to CASSYGGQTGELFF. J is TRBJ2-2 and V is TRBV6-5; maybe TRBD2 (5 bases). Germline lookup yields CDR1 MNHEY and CDR2 SVGAGI. The CDR3 totals 14 residues. Trimming took off 2 bases at V and 5 bases at J, with 9 bases between the two ends.

The chain combines TRBV11-2 with TRBJ2-7, with D unclear. V lost 5 bases and J lost 0, with 17 bases in between. From germline, CDR1 is SGHAT and CDR2 FQNNGV. This CDR3 spans 16 amino acids. The CDR3 DNA reads as TGTGCCAGCAGCCCCCCCCCGACCCTATTCTCCTACGAGCAGTACTTC. Translation gives CASSPPPTLFSYEQYF.

This chain uses TRBV5-1 with TRBJ2-3, with D unclear. Trimming stripped 0 bases from V and 2 bases from J, with 13 bases between. The CDR3 covers 16 residues. CDR1 is SGHRS, CDR2 YFSETQ, per germline. The CDR3 bases are TGCGCCAGCAGCTTGGTCCTGGGTGGAGACACAGATACGCAGTATTTT. Protein sequence: CASSLVLGGDTDTQYF. Full variable domain (rest looked up from reference TRBV5-1 and TRBJ2-3): KAGVTQTPRYLIKTRGQQVTLSCSPISGHRSVSWYQQTPGQGLQFLFEYFSETQRNKGNFPGRFSGRQFSNSRSEMNVSTLELGDSALYLCASSLVLGGDTDTQYFGPGTRLTVL.

The rearrangement uses TRBV11-1 and TRBJ2-6; 12 positions agree with TRBD1. CDR1 is SGHAT, CDR2 FQDESV, per germline (reference sequence). Trimming took 1 base from V and 1 from J; bases not matched to a gene: 5. CDR3 size: 19 residues. The CDR3: CASSLVGTGGVSGANVLTF. CDR3 bases: TGTGCCAGCAGCTTAGTTGGGACAGGGGGCGTTTCTGGGGCCAACGTCCTGACTTTC.

This rearrangement joins TRBV5-1 to TRBJ1-2, with 8 bases lining up with TRBD1. The CDR3 runs to 14 residues. From germline, CDR1 is SGHRS and CDR2 YFSETQ. V lost 4 bases and J lost 5; bases outside the gene matches: 7. The CDR3 region has the DNA TGCGCCAGCAGCAAAGGACAGGGCCTGTATGGCTACACCTTC. Translated, it gives CASSKGQGLYGYTF.

The chain carries TRBV7-3 and TRBJ2-2; no clear D. CDR1 and CDR2 from the germline V gene are SGHTA and FQGTGA. The CDR3 has 15 residues. The V and J ends lost 3 bases and 7 bases respectively, with 15 bases between them. The CDR3 loop is CASSFRPRRDGELFF. The CDR3 bases are TGTGCCAGCAGCTTCCGACCCCGGCGAGACGGGGAGCTGTTTTTT.

The chain recombines TRBV6-5 with TRBJ2-7; the match to TRBD2 covers 10 bases. The germline V gene has CDR1 MNHEY and CDR2 SVGAGI. J gave up 2 bases and V 8 bases, and 9 bases lay outside the gene matches. This CDR3 region has 15 residues. In DNA form, the CDR3 reads TGTGCCAGCGCCAACTCAGCGGGAGGGCCCTACGAGCAGTACTTC. It yields the protein CASANSAGGPYEQYF.

V usage is TRBV7-2 and J usage is TRBJ2-7; the D gene could be TRBD1 or TRBD2 (5 bases each). The CDR3 consists of 14 residues. Trimming took 5 bases from V and 7 from J, leaving 18 bases between them. Germline loops: CDR1 SGHTA, CDR2 FQGNSA. CDR3 in amino acids: CASSPFGTPGEQYF. CDR3 bases: TGTGCCAGCAGCCCGTTCGGGACCCCCGGGGAGCAGTACTTC.

This clone was seen once. The chain has TRBV5-4 and TRBJ1-2; D is perhaps TRBD1 (6 bases). Germline V lookup: CDR1 SGHNT, CDR2 YYREEE (reference sequence). The CDR3 runs to 15 residues. The ends were cut back, 2 bases at V and 9 bases at J, with 20 bases in the middle. CDR3 coding DNA: TGTGCCAGCAGCTTCGGGGGCGTCCAGGGGAGAAGCTACACCTTC. As protein: CASSFGGVQGRSYTF.

This clone has just one count. V is TRBV5-1 and J is TRBJ2-5; 10 bases line up with TRBD1. The last part of the DNA fits TRBJ2-7 better; the J call may be wrong. There are 15 residues in the CDR3. Germline CDR1 SGHRS, CDR2 YFSETQ. This CDR3 reads CASSLVATGGGEQYF. CDR3 bases: TGCGCCAGCAGCTTGGTAGCGACAGGGGGCGGCGAGCAGTACTTC.

The table lists this clone with a count of one. The chain combines TRBV5-1 with TRBJ1-4; tentative D call: TRBD1 (5 bases). CDR1 and CDR2 (germline): SGHRS, YFSETQ. The CDR3 length is 14 residues. V was pared by 4 bases and J by 3 bases, with 10 bases between. CDR3 amino acids: CASSHGTPNEKLFF. The CDR3 DNA follows: TGCGCCAGCAGCCACGGGACGCCTAATGAAAAACTGTTTTTT.

The chain couples TRBV5-4 to TRBJ2-4, with 11 nucleotides matching TRBD2. The junction had 12 bases not matched to a gene; V was cut back by 1 base and J by 0 bases. CDR1 and CDR2 (germline): SGHNT, YYREEE (reference sequence). The CDR3 covers 20 residues. DNA for the CDR3: TGTGCCAGCAGCTTGTTTACTGGGACTAGCGGAAAACTAGCCAAAAACATTCAGTACTTC. The encoded protein is CASSLFTGTSGKLAKNIQYF.

The chain has TRBV7-2 and TRBJ1-1; a possible D gene is TRBD1 (5 bases). Germline V CDR1 and CDR2: SGHTA, FQGNSA. Trimming removed 1 base from V and 3 bases from J, with 12 bases in between. The CDR3 covers 15 residues. The chain's CDR3 is CASSLGAGWDTEAFF. CDR3 DNA sequence: TGTGCCAGCAGCTTAGGTGCAGGGTGGGACACTGAAGCTTTCTTT.

This rearrangement joins TRBV5-1 to TRBJ1-1; the D is unclear. The germline V gene encodes CDR1 SGHRS and CDR2 YFSETQ. The CDR3 covers 14 residues. V lost 0 bases and J lost 5, with 11 bases in between. CDR3 in DNA: TGCGCCAGCAGCTTGGCGGGTGTAAGGACTGAAGCTTTCTTT. Its translation is CASSLAGVRTEAFF.

The chain links TRBV28 to TRBJ2-7, with 8 positions matching TRBD1. Germline assignment: CDR1 MDHEN and CDR2 SYDVKM. The V segment lost 2 bases and the J segment 1 base; nucleotides outside the gene matches: 10. The CDR3 is 17 residues long. CDR3 nucleotide sequence: TGTGCCAGCAGTTTAGGTGCCGACAGGGGAGTTTCCTACGAGCAGTACTTC. Translating it yields CASSLGADRGVSYEQYF.

The chain links TRBV27 to TRBJ2-5, with unresolved D. Germline CDR1 MNHEY, CDR2 SMNVEV (reference sequence). The CDR3 extends over 16 amino acids. V was pared by 2 bases and J by 6 bases, with 19 bases between. CDR3 amino acids: CASSLNWVGSLKTQYF. The CDR3 DNA reads TGTGCCAGCAGTTTAAACTGGGTCGGTAGTTTAAAGACCCAGTACTTC.

The chain is built from TRBV7-2 and TRBJ2-5; D might be TRBD1 (9 bases). This CDR3 is 19 amino acids long. V was cut by 4 bases and J by 2 bases, with 26 bases left in between. Per germline, CDR1 SGHTA and CDR2 FQGNSA. The CDR3 loop reads CASSSLTGGKRESQETQYF. The CDR3 bases are TGTGCCAGCAGCTCCCTTACAGGGGGCAAGCGGGAGTCTCAAGAGACCCAGTACTTC.

This clone is a singleton in its sample. The CDR3 reads CASSEDRGSYEQYF. In DNA, the CDR3 is TGTGCCAGCAGTGAAGACAGGGGTAGCTACGAGCAGTACTTC. This sequence joins TRBV6-1 and TRBJ2-7, with 7 bases fitting TRBD1. This CDR3 has 14 amino acids. CDR1 is MNHNS and CDR2 is SASEGT in the germline V gene. The V segment lost 1 base and the J segment 3 bases; nucleotides outside the gene matches: 3.

The chain has TRBV10-3 and TRBJ2-5; TRBD2 agrees at 11 bases. V lost 3 bases, J lost 6 bases, and 6 bases stayed unmatched. The CDR3 runs to 15 residues. The germline V gene has CDR1 ENHRY and CDR2 SYGVKD. The CDR3 loop reads CAISERLAGGQTQYF. The CDR3 region has the DNA TGTGCCATCAGTGAAAGGCTAGCGGGAGGACAGACCCAGTACTTC.